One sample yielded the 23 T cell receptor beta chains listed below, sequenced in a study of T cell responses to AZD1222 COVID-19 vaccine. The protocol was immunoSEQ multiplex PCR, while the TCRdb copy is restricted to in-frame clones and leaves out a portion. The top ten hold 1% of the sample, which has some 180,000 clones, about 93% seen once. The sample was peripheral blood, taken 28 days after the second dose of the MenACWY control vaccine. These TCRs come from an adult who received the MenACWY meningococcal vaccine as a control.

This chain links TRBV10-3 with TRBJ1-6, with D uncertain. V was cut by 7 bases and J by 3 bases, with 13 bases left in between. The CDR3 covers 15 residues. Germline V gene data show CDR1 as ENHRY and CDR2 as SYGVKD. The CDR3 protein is CAITEAEYYNSPLHF. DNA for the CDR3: TGTGCCATCACCGAGGCGGAGTACTATAATTCACCCCTCCACTTT.

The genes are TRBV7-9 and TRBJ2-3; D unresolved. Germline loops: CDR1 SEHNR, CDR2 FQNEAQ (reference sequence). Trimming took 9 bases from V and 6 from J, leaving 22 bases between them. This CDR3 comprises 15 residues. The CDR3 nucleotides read TGTGCCAGTCCAGTACCCTTAAGCCCGGGCGATACGCAGTATTTT. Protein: CASPVPLSPGDTQYF. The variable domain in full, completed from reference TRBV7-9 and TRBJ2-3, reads DTGVSQNPRHKITKRGQNVTFRCDPISEHNRLYWYRQTLGQGPEFLTYFQNEAQLEKSRLLSDRFSAERPKGSFSTLEIQRTEQGDSAMYLCASPVPLSPGDTQYFGPGTRLTVL.

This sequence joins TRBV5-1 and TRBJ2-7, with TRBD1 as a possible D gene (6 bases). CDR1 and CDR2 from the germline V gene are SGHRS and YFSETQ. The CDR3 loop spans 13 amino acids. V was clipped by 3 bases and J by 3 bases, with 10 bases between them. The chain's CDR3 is CASSSTGNYEQYF. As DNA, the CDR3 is TGCGCCAGCAGCTCAACAGGGAACTACGAGCAGTACTTC.

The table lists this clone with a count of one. CDR3 in amino acids: CASSQDGVSGGAFGTDTQYF. In DNA, the CDR3 is TGCGCCAGCAGCCAAGATGGGGTTAGCGGGGGGGCATTCGGCACAGATACGCAGTATTTT. The V call is TRBV4-1, the J call TRBJ2-3; 11 nucleotides line up with TRBD2. CDR1 is MGHRA and CDR2 is YSYEKL in the germline V gene. Losses at the gene ends were 0 bases for V and 1 base for J; bases not matched to a gene: 12. This CDR3 has 20 residues.

The DNA for the CDR3 is TGTGCCAGCAGCCAAGTTAGGGGCCCCTACGAGCAGTACTTC. It translates to CASSQVRGPYEQYF. The rearrangement uses TRBV4-2 and TRBJ2-7; possibly TRBD1 for D (5 bases). Per germline, CDR1 LGHNA and CDR2 YNFKEQ. With 1 base removed from V and 2 bases from J, the gap between germline ends came to 9 bases. The CDR3 runs to 14 residues.

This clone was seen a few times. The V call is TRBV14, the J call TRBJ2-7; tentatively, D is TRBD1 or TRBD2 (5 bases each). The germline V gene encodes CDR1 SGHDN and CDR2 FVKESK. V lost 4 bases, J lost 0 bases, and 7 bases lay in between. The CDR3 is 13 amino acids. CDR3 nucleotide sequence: TGTGCCAGCAGCCCGGGGCTCTCCTACGAGCAGTACTTC. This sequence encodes CASSPGLSYEQYF.

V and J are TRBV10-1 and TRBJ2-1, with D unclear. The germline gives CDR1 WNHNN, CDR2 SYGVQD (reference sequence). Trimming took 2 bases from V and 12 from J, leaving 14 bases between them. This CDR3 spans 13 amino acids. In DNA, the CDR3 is TGCGCCAGCAGTGAGCGATCATCCGAGCGGCAGTTCTTC. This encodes CASSERSSERQFF.

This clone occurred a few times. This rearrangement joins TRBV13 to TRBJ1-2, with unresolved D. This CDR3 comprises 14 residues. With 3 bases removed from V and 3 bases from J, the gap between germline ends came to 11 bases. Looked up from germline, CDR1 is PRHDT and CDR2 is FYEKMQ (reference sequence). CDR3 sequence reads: CASSFDRGYYGYTF. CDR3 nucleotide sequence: TGTGCCAGCAGCTTTGATCGAGGGTACTATGGCTACACCTTC.

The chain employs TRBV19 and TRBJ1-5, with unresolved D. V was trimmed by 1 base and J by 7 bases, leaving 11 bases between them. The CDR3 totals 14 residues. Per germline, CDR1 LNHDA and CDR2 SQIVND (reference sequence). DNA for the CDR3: TGTGCCAGTAGTATAGGGGCGGGCGGGCAGCCCCAGCATTTT. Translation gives CASSIGAGGQPQHF.

The CDR3, as DNA: TGTGCCAGCAGCTTAGAAAGATACAATGAGCAGTTCTTC. Its translation is CASSLERYNEQFF. V gene TRBV7-9 combines with J gene TRBJ2-1, with D unclear. CDR1 SEHNR and CDR2 FQNEAQ come from the germline V gene (reference sequence). Trimming left V 1 base short and J 4 bases short, with 5 bases between. CDR3 length: 13 residues.

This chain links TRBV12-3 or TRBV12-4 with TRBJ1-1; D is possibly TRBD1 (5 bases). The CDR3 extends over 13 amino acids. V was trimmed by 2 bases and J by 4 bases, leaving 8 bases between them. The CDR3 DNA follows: TGTGCCAGCAGTTTATTCGGGGGCACTGAAGCTTTCTTT. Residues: CASSLFGGTEAFF.

The CDR3 DNA sequence: TGCGCCAGCAGCTTGTTGGGCGGTGAAAAACTGTTTTTT. Protein product: CASSLLGGEKLFF. The chain carries TRBV5-1 and TRBJ1-4, with unresolved D. Trimming removed 1 base from V and 7 bases from J, with 8 bases in between. This CDR3 has 13 residues. Germline V gene sequence: CDR1 SGHRS, CDR2 YFSETQ.

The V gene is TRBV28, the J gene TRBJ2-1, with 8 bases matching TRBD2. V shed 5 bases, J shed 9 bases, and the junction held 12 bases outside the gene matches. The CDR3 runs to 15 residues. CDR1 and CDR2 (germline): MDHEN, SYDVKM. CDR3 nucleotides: TGTGCCAGCAGTCCCCACGGCGGGGGGCAGGGTGAGCAGTTCTTC. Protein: CASSPHGGGQGEQFF.

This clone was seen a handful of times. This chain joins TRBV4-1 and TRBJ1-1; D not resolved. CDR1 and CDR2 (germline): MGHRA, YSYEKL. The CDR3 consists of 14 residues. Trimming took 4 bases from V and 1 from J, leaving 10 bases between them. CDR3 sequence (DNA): TGCGCCAGCAGCCTCGGACGGAGGAACACTGAAGCTTTCTTT. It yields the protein CASSLGRRNTEAFF.

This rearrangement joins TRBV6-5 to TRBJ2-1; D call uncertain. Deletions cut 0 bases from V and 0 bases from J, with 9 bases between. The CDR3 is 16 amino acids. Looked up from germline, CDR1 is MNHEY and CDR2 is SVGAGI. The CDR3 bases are TGTGCCAGCAGTTACTCGAAGTCGAGCTCCTACAATGAGCAGTTCTTC. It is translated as CASSYSKSSSYNEQFF.

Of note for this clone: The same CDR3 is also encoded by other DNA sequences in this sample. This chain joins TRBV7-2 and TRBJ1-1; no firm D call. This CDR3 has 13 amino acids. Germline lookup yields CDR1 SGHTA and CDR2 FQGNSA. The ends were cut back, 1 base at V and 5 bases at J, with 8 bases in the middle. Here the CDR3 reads CASSLGSGTEAFF. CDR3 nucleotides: TGTGCCAGCAGCTTAGGTTCCGGGACTGAAGCTTTCTTT. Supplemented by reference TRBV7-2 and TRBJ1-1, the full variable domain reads GAGVSQSPSNKVTEKGKDVELRCDPISGHTALYWYRQSLGQGLEFLIYFQGNSAPDKSGLPSDRFSAERTGGSVSTLTIQRTQQEDSAVYLCASSLGSGTEAFFGQGTRLTVV.

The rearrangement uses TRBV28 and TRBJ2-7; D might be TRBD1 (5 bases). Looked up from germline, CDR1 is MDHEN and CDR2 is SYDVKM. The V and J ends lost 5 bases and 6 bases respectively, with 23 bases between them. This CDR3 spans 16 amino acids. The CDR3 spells CASSVTGQGQFLEQYF. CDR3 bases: TGTGCCAGCAGTGTTACCGGACAAGGTCAATTTCTCGAGCAGTACTTC.

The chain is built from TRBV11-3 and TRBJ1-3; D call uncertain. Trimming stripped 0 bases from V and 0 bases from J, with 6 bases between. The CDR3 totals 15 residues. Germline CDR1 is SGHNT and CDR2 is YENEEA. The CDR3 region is CASSLDGGSGNTIYF. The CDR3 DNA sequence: TGTGCCAGCAGCTTAGATGGTGGCTCTGGAAACACCATATATTTT.

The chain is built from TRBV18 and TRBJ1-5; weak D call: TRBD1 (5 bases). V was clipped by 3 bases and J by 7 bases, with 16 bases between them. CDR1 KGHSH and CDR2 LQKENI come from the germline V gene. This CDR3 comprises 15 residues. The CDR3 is CASSPSSGNGQPQHF. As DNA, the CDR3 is TGTGCCAGCTCACCTTCTTCAGGGAACGGACAGCCCCAGCATTTT.

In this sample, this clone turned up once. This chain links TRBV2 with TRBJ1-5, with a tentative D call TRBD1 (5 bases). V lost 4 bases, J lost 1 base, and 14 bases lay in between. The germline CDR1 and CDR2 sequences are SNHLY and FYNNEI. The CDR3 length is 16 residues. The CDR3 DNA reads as TGTGCCAGCAGTGGACGGGGGGGTTTGAGCAATCAGCCCCAGCATTTT. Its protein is CASSGRGGLSNQPQHF. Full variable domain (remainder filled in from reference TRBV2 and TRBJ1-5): EPEVTQTPSHQVTQMGQEVILRCVPISNHLYFYWYRQILGQKVEFLVSFYNNEISEKSEIFDDQFSVERPDGSNFTLKIRSTKLEDSAMYFCASSGRGGLSNQPQHFGDGTRLSIL.

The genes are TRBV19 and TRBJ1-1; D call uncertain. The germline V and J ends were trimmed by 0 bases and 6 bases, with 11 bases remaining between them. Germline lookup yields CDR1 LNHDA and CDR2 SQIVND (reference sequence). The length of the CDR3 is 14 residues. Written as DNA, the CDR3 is TGTGCCAGTAGTATAGACGCATTTTTGCCTGAAGCTTTCTTT. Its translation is CASSIDAFLPEAFF.

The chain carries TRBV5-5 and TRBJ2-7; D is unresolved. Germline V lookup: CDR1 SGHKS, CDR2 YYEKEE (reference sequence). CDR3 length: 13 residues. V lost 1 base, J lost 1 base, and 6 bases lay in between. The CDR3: CASSLTVSYEQYF. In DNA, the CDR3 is TGTGCCAGCAGCTTGACGGTTTCCTACGAGCAGTACTTC.

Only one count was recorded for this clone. The CDR3 DNA sequence: TGCGCCAGCAGCTTGGAGCGGGGAGGTGACGAGCAGTACTTC. Translating gives CASSLERGGDEQYF. This chain uses TRBV5-1 with TRBJ2-7; 7 nucleotides agree with TRBD2. The CDR3 runs 14 residues. Germline V lookup: CDR1 SGHRS, CDR2 YFSETQ. V was pared by 0 bases and J by 5 bases, with 5 bases of the junction left unmatched.